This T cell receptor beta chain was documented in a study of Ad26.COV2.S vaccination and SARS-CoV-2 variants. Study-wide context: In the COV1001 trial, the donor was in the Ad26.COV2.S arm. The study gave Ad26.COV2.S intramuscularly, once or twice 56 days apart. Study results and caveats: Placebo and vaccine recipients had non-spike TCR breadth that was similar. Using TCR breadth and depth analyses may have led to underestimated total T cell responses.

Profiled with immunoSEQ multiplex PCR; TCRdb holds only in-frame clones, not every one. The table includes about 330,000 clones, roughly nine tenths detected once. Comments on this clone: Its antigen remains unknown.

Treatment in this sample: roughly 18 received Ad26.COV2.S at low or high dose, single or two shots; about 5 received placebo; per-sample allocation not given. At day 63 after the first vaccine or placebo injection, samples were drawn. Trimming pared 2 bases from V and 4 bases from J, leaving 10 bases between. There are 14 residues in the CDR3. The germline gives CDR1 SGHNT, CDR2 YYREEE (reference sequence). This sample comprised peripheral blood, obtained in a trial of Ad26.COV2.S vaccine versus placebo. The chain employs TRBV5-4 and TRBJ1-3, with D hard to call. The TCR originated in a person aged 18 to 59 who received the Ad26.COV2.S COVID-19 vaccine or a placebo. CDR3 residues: CASSLRTDGNTIYF. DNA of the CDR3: TGTGCCAGCAGCTTAAGGACGGACGGAAACACCATATATTTT. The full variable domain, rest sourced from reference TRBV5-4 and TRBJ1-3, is ETGVTQSPTHLIKTRGQQVTLRCSSQSGHNTVSWYQQALGQGPQFIFQYYREEENGRGNFPPRFSGLQFPNYSSELNVNALELDDSALYLCASSLRTDGNTIYFGEGSWLTVV.